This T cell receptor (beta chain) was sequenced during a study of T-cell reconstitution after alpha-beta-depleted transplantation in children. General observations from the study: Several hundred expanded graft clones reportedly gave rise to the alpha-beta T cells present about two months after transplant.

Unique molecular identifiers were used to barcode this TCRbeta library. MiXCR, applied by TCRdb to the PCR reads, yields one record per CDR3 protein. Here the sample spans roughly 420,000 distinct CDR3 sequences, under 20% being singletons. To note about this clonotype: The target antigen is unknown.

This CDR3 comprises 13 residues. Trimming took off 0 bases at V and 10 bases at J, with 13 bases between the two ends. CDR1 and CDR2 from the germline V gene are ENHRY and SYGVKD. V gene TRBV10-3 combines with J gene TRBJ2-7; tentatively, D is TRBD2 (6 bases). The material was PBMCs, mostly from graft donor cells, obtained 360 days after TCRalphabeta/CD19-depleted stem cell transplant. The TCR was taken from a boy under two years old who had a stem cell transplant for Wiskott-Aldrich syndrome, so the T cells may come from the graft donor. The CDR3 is CAISESTPGLQYF. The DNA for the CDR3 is TGTGCCATCAGTGAGTCGACCCCGGGACTTCAGTACTTC.